This TCR beta chain is drawn from a study of PD-L1 blockade in urothelial cancer. Across the whole study: In terms of prior chemotherapy, patients had received 0 to 3 regimens. A median of roughly 150,000 T cells was found in the blood samples. Blood was tested 3 weeks (second dose) and 6 weeks into treatment.

Clones were read by immunoSEQ multiplex PCR, and TCRdb kept only the in-frame ones, dropping some. The sample lists 75,000 to 100,000 clones; roughly 85% were seen once. Time point reported: peripheral blood 6 weeks after treatment start. For each patient, 1 to 8 samples were obtained, pretreatment and on-treatment. The sequence was obtained from a man aged 70 or older with urothelial cancer. Sequencing was performed on PBMCs, taken around atezolizumab (anti-PD-L1) treatment.

The CDR3 loop is CASSLVGRRGTGELFF. The CDR3 DNA sequence: TGCGCCAGCAGCTTGGTAGGCCGGCGGGGCACCGGGGAGCTGTTTTTT. V gene TRBV5-1 combines with J gene TRBJ2-2; tentative D call: TRBD2 (6 bases). CDR1 SGHRS and CDR2 YFSETQ come from the germline V gene. This CDR3 contains 16 residues. V was shortened by 0 bases and J by 4 bases, with 13 bases between the two germline ends.